Sequencing of this T cell receptor beta chain was carried out in a study of shared T cell receptors in the human thymus (TCRdb year 2021). Describing the broader study: The study examined how the human thymus generates shared, self-reactive T-cell receptor alpha chains.

CDR1 LNHDA and CDR2 SQIVND were looked up in the germline V gene (reference sequence). From cysteine to phenylalanine, the CDR3 is 13 amino acids long. The only DNA kept is the CDR3, 39 bases in frame from the first base. Germline trimming amounts to 5 bases on V and 3 bases on J, with 3 as the count of junction bases outside the gene matches. With regard to this clone: The specificity of this receptor is unknown. Base qualities are not recorded, but no much larger clone differs from it by a single base.

Receptors were amplified or captured by the immunoSEQ multiplex PCR assay. Drawn from immuneACCESS, this table holds only the in-frame rearrangements with V and J called that TCRdb kept. Clones are partly lost; checked studies trace under half to an unresolved V gene and leave the rest unexplained. In all, the sample holds hundreds of thousands of clones, and approximately 87% of those were seen once. The leading ten clones occupy roughly 0.0094% of the sample. This sample also appeared in a second study, on human thymus T cells. From the second report: Donors were immunologically healthy infants undergoing open corrective cardiac surgery for congenital heart defects in Finland. Thymus tissue was obtained as surgical resects removed during corrective cardiac surgery. V and J gene segment usage appeared biased in both thymic and peripheral blood repertoires. Highly overlapping thymic TCR repertoires among unrelated individuals were reported in the related research. TCR alpha and beta repertoires from roughly eight infant thymus samples and four related peripheral blood samples were characterized in the study. The infant donors were roughly 7 to 244 days old, and the cohort included about 6 males and two females. After being mechanically released from the tissue, thymocytes were kept at -70 degrees C in pellets of roughly 8.5-34 million cells. Genomic DNA was extracted from frozen cell pellets with a QIAsymphony instrument. TCRB and TCRAD loci were amplified from a standardized quantity of quality-controlled genomic DNA using the immunoSEQ multiplex PCR assay. The amplicons covered the V(D)J region and were long enough to include the CDR3 and to identify the V and J genes. Amplicon sequencing was performed on an Illumina platform through the commercial immunoSEQ service. Primer bias and sequencing errors were corrected using previously described methods, and TCRAD and TCRB definitions followed the IMGT database. immunoSEQ Analyzer 3.0 and VDJTools were used for repertoire analysis, which covered basic statistics, V/J segment usage, diversity estimates, rarefaction and pairwise overlap. Chao1, ChaoE, Efron-Thisted, Shannon and inverse Simpson indices were used to estimate diversity, which was also estimated on datasets down-sampled to the smallest sample. Repertoire overlap was determined by strict matching of CDR3 nucleotide sequence, V gene and J gene, and Jaccard-based multidimensional scaling clustering was applied. On average, thymus samples yielded roughly 800,000 unique TCRB clonotypes, whereas blood samples yielded about 84,000.

The chain is encoded by TRBV19 joined to TRBJ2-7, with 8 junctional bases fitting TRBD1. Sequences were obtained from thymocytes. The clonotype originates from a boy younger than two with a congenital heart defect. Donor details come from another sample of the same person, matched by shared clones. The CDR3 region: CASSFGQGYEQYF. The nucleotides read TGTGCCAGTAGTTTCGGACAGGGCTACGAGCAGTACTTC. When the CDR3 is completed using the reference TRBV19 and TRBJ2-7 genes on either side, the full variable domain is DGGITQSPKYLFRKEGQNVTLSCEQNLNHDAMYWYRQDPGQGLRLIYYSQIVNDFQKGDIAEGYSVSREKKESFPLTVTSAQKNPTAFYLCASSFGQGYEQYFGPGTRLTVT.